The entry below describes one T cell receptor (beta chain). Only in-frame clones appear in the TCRdb table, and some are missing; sequencing was by immunoSEQ multiplex PCR. The sample consists of roughly 100,000 clones, about 90% of them appearing once. The V segment lost 0 bases and the J segment 4 bases; nucleotides outside the gene matches: 0. Germline CDR1 is SGDLS and CDR2 is YYNGEE. This CDR3 spans 14 amino acids. These data are taken from a study of T cell changes during pregnancy in multiple sclerosis. This specimen consisted of peripheral blood, obtained after pregnancy. This TCR derives from a female donor with multiple sclerosis, enrolled in a pregnancy study. The chain links TRBV9 to TRBJ2-2; TRBD1 aligns across 7 bases. CDR3 DNA sequence: TGTGCCAGCAGCGTAGCAGGGGGCACCGGGGAGCTGTTTTTT. This codes for CASSVAGGTGELFF. The variable domain in full, completed from reference TRBV9 and TRBJ2-2, reads DSGVTQTPKHLITATGQRVTLRCSPRSGDLSVYWYQQSLDQGLQFLIQYYNGEERAKGNILERFSAQQFPDLHSELNLSSLELGDSALYFCASSVAGGTGELFFGEGSRLTVL.